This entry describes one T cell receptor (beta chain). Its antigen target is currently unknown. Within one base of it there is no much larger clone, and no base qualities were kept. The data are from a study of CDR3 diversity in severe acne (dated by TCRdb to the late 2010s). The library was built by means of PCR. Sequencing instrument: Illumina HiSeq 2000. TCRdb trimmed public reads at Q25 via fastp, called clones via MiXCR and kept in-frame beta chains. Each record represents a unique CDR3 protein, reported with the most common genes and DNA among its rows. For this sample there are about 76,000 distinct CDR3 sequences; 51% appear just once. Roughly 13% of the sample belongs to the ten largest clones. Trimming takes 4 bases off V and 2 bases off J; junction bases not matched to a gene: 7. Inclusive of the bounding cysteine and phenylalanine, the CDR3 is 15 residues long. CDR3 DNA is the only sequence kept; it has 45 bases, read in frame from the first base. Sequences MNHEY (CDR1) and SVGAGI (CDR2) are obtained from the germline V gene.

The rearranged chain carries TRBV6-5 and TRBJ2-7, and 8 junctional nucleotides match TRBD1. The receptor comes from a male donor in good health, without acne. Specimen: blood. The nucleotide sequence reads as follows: TGTGCCAGCAGTTCGTCGGACAGGGAACCCTACGAGCAGTACTTC. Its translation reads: CASSSSDREPYEQYF.